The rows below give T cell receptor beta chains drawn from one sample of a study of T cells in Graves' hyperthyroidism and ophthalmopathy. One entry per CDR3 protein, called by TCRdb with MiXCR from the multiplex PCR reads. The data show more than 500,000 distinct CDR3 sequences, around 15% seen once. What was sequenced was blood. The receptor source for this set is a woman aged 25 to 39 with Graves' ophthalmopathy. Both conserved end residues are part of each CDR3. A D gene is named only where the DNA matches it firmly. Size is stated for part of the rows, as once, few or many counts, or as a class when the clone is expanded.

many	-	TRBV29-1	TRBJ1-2	CSVGDGRYYGYTF	TGCAGCGTTGGGGACGGACGGTACTATGGCTACACCTTC
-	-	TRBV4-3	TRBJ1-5	CASSQDTLAGGPPYF	TGCGCCAGCAGCCAAGATACGCTAGCGGGAGGGCCCCCGTATTTT
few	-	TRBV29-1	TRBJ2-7	CSVHSMASEQYF	TGCAGCGTCCACTCTATGGCGAGCGAGCAGTACTTC
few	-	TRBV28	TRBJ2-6	CASSSQGFSGANVLTF	TGTGCCAGCAGTTCACAGGGCTTCTCTGGGGCCAACGTCCTGACTTTC
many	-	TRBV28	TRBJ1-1	CASRTSTEAFF	TGTGCCAGCAGGACGAGCACTGAAGCTTTCTTT
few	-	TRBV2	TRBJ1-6	CASRLSLSMNSPLHF	TGTGCCAGCAGGTTATCGTTGAGTATGAATTCACCCCTCCACTTT
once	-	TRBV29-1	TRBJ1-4	CSVGSNETLFF	TGCAGCGTTGGCAGTAATGAAACACTGTTTTTT
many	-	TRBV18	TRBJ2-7	CASSPRRSRNYEQYF	TGTGCCAGCTCACCAAGACGATCCCGTAACTACGAGCAGTACTTC
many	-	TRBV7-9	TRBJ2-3	CASVIPGAEDTQYF	TGTGCCAGCGTAATACCAGGGGCGGAGGATACGCAGTATTTT
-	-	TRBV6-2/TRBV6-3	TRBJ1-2	CASSYNKGSGYTF	TGTGCCAGCAGTTACAACAAGGGTTCTGGCTACACCTTC
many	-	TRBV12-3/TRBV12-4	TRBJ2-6	CASSFASGANVLTF	TGTGCCAGCAGTTTCGCCTCTGGGGCCAACGTCCTGACTTTC
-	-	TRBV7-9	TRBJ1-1	CASSLVKDKNTEAFF	TGTGCCAGCAGCTTAGTTAAAGACAAGAACACTGAAGCTTTCTTT
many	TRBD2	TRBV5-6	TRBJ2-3	CASSHPWLAGAARRSTDTQYF	TGTGCCAGCAGCCACCCTTGGCTAGCGGGAGCGGCTCGTCGCAGCACAGATACGCAGTATTTT
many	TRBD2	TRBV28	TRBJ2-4	CASSPILAGVKNIQYF	TGTGCCAGCAGTCCAATACTAGCGGGAGTCAAAAACATTCAGTACTTC
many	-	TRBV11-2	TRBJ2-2	CASSLDSANTGELFF	TGTGCCAGCAGCTTGGACAGCGCGAACACCGGGGAGCTGTTTTTT
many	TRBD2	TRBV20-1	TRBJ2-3	CSGLGREANLLPTDTQYF	TGCAGTGGGTTGGGGCGGGAGGCCAACCTCTTACCCACAGATACGCAGTATTTT
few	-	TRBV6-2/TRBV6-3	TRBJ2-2	CASSYSLLARDTGELFF	TGTGCCAGCAGTTACTCGTTACTAGCAAGAGACACCGGGGAGCTGTTTTTT
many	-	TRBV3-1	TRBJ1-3	CASSPRKGYGNTIYF	TGTGCCAGCAGCCCCCGTAAGGGTTACGGAAACACCATATATTTT
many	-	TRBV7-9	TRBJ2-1	CASSLLAGNNEQFF	TGCGCCAGCAGCTTGTTGGCCGGGAACAATGAGCAGTTCTTC
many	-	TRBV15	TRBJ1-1	CATSRASEANTEAFF	TGTGCCACCAGCAGAGCGAGTGAAGCTAACACTGAAGCTTTCTTT
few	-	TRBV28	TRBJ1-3	CASNYRTANSGNTIYF	TGTGCCAGCAATTACCGGACAGCAAACTCTGGAAACACCATATATTTT
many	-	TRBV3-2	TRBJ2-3	CASGQTRLAGDSDTQYF	TGTGCCAGCGGCCAAACCAGACTAGCGGGAGATTCAGATACGCAGTATTTT
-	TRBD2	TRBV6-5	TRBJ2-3	CASSWGEAGFTDTQYF	TGTGCCAGCAGTTGGGGGGAAGCGGGATTCACAGATACGCAGTATTTT
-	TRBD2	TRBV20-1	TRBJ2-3	CSAREWRRAAGVSRGTDTQYF	TGCAGTGCTAGAGAATGGAGGAGGGCGGCGGGAGTCTCTAGGGGCACAGATACGCAGTATTTT
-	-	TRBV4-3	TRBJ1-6	CASSQDRGAGNSPLHF	TGCGCCAGCAGCCAAGATAGGGGGGCAGGGAATTCACCCCTCCACTTT
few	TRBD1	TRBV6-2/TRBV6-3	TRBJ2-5	CASSYTPGGLQETQYF	TGTGCCAGCAGTTACACGCCAGGGGGATTGCAAGAGACCCAGTACTTC
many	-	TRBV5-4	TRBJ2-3	CASRPVRLMSTDTQYF	TGTGCCAGCCGCCCTGTACGGCTCATGAGCACAGATACGCAGTATTTT
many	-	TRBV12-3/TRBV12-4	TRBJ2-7	CASSYLQGNYEQYF	TGTGCCAGCAGTTATCTACAGGGTAACTACGAGCAGTACTTC
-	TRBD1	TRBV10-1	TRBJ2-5	CASSEFQGAKVADPQETQYF	TGCGCCAGCAGTGAATTCCAGGGGGCGAAGGTAGCGGACCCACAAGAGACCCAGTACTTC
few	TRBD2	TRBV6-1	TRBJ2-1	CASSRSLAVSSYNEQFF	TGTGCCAGCAGTAGGTCACTAGCGGTTAGCTCCTACAATGAGCAGTTCTTC
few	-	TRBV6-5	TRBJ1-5	CASSSSGAGNQPQHF	TGTGCCAGCAGTTCGTCCGGGGCCGGGAATCAGCCCCAGCATTTT
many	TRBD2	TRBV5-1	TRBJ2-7	CASSLDGGRADEQYF	TGCGCCAGCAGCTTGGATGGCGGGAGGGCCGACGAGCAGTACTTC
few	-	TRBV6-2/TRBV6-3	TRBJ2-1	CASSYSIGGGDEQFF	TGTGCCAGCAGTTACTCGATAGGGGGGGGCGATGAGCAGTTCTTC
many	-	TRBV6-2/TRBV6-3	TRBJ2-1	CASSSTLDNEQFF	TGTGCCAGCAGTTCGACCCTGGACAATGAGCAGTTCTTC
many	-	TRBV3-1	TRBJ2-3	CASSQLDTQYF	TGTGCCAGCAGCCAACTTGATACGCAGTATTTT
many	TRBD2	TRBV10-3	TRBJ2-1	CAISEEAGFGNEQFF	TGTGCCATCAGTGAGGAAGCGGGATTCGGAAATGAGCAGTTCTTC
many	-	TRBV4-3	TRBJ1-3	CASSQDLVGSGNTIYF	TGCGCCAGCAGCCAAGATCTCGTGGGCTCTGGAAACACCATATATTTT
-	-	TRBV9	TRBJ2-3	CASSVGHGSTDTQYF	TGTGCCAGCAGCGTAGGCCACGGGAGCACAGATACGCAGTATTTT
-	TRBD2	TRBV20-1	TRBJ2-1	CSARSAGGGGNEQFF	TGCAGTGCTAGGTCAGCGGGAGGGGGTGGCAATGAGCAGTTCTTC
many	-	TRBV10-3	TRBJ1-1	CAISEGTFGTEAFF	TGTGCCATCAGTGAGGGGACATTTGGAACTGAAGCTTTCTTT
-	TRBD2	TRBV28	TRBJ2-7	CASSSHRRTSGRADEQYF	TGTGCCAGCAGTTCCCACCGAAGGACTAGCGGGAGGGCAGATGAGCAGTACTTC
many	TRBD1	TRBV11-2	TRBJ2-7	CASSPIGQGSGEQYF	TGTGCCAGCAGCCCGATCGGACAGGGGTCGGGGGAGCAGTACTTC
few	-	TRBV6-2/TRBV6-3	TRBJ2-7	CASSYQQSGYEQYF	TGTGCCAGCAGTTATCAGCAGTCAGGGTACGAGCAGTACTTC
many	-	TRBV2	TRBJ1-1	CASASFLLTEAFF	TGTGCCAGCGCCTCTTTCCTGTTGACTGAAGCTTTCTTT
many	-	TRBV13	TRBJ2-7	CASSFGETSYEQYF	TGTGCCAGCAGCTTCGGGGAAACTTCCTACGAGCAGTACTTC
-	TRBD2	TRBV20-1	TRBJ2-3	CSAISASGRYRTDTQYF	TGCAGTGCTATATCGGCTAGCGGGAGGTATCGCACAGATACGCAGTATTTT
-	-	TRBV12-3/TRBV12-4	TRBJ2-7	CASSFSRHGGEQYF	TGTGCCAGCAGTTTTTCCAGACACGGAGGCGAGCAGTACTTC
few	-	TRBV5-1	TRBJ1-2	CASSQVGDLVGYTF	TGCGCCAGCAGCCAGGTTGGAGACCTCGTGGGCTACACCTTC
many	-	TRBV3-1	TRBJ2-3	CASSHSDWTDTQYF	TGTGCCAGCAGCCACTCCGATTGGACAGATACGCAGTATTTT
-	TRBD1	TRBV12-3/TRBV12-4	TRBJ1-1	CASSLDRGKSFF	TGTGCCAGCAGTTTGGACAGGGGGAAATCTTTCTTT